The 2 T cell receptor beta chains presented below share a single source sample, sequenced in a study of graft-versus-host responses after intestinal transplantation. Assay used: immunoSEQ multiplex PCR; TCRdb lists only in-frame clones, some missing. The sample has about 14,000 clones, 77% seen once. Intraepithelial lymphocytes and lamina propria lymphocytes were released through processing of graft tissue. Material: ileum tissue, obtained 27 days after intestinal transplant. These TCRs come from a human patient who received an intestinal transplant, so some T cells may come from the graft donor.

This clone appeared a few times. This chain connects TRBV5-1 to TRBJ1-1; no clear D. Trimming took off 4 bases at V and 5 bases at J, with 12 bases between the two ends. The CDR3 is 13 amino acids. The V gene's germline CDR1 is SGHRS and CDR2 YFSETQ. CDR3 amino acids: CASSGGGRTEAFF. The DNA of the CDR3 is TGCGCCAGCAGCGGCGGAGGGAGGACTGAAGCTTTCTTT.

This clone has a handful of counts. V usage is TRBV7-9 and J usage is TRBJ1-4; D gene uncertain. Per germline, CDR1 SEHNR and CDR2 FQNEAQ (reference sequence). The CDR3 sequence is 12 residues long. Trimming removed 4 bases at V and 7 bases at J, with 7 bases between. CDR3 amino acids: CASSSLSEKLFF. The CDR3 nucleotides are TGTGCCAGCAGCTCCCTGAGTGAAAAACTGTTTTTT.